This TCR beta chain was observed in a study of T-cell memory formation after mild COVID-19. Study in general: TCR clusters showed largely donor specificity. Overall study results and limits: Cross-reactive memory seemingly joined, as some responding clones were found in pre-infection memory.

CDR1 and CDR2 from the germline V gene are SGHTA and FQGNSA. V dropped 4 bases and J dropped 0; count of bases not matched to a gene: 3. The CDR3 is 15 residues long. In regard to this clonotype: What it binds is unknown.

MiXCR, run by TCRdb on the 5' RACE reads, gives a single entry per CDR3 protein. Counted here are roughly 240,000 distinct CDR3 sequences, around 15% occurring once; the ten biggest clones make up over 20%. The source of this sequence is a man aged 18 to 29 who had mild COVID-19 (a few samples of this study predate the infection). Cell type and time point are not known. The rearrangement joins TRBV7-2 to TRBJ1-5, with 7 bases lining up with TRBD1. The source material was PBMCs or a T cell subset sorted from them (not recorded which). CDR3 DNA: TGTGCCAGCAGCTCTCAGGGGGGTAGCAATCAGCCCCAGCATTTT. Translating gives CASSSQGGSNQPQHF.